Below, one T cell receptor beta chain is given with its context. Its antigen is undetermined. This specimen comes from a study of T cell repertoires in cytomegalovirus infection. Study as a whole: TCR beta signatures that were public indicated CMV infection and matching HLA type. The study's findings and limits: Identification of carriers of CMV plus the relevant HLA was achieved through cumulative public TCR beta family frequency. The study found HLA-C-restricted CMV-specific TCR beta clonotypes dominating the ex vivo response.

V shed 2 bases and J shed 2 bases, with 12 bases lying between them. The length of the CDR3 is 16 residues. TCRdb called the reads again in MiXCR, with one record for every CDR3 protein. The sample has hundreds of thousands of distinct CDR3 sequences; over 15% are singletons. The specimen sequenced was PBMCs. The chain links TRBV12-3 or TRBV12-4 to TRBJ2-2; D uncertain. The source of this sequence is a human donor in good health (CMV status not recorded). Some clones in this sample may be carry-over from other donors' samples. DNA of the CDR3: TGTGCCAGCAGTTTATTCGGCAGCCTTAACACCGGGGAGCTGTTTTTT. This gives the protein CASSLFGSLNTGELFF.